The 17 T cell receptor beta chains presented below share a single source sample, sequenced in a study of neurological immune-mediated disorders. TCRdb independently ran MiXCR on the 5' RACE reads; one entry per CDR3 protein. The table shows some 41,000 distinct CDR3 sequences, with around 13% occurring only once. Sequenced: CD4+ T cells from blood. These TCRs come from a woman in her sixties or seventies with HTLV-1-associated myelopathy (HAM/TSP).

There are many counts of this clonotype. V usage is TRBV12-3 or TRBV12-4 and J usage is TRBJ2-7; TRBD1 might be the D (5 bases). This CDR3 is built from 13 residues. V was trimmed by 7 bases and J by 3 bases, leaving 13 bases between them. As DNA, the CDR3 is TGTGCCAGCAAAACCAGGGTTGGCTACGAGCAGTACTTC. Encoded protein: CASKTRVGYEQYF.

This clonotype was counted at least ten times. The chain employs TRBV12-3 or TRBV12-4 and TRBJ2-1, with D possibly called TRBD1 or TRBD2 (6 bases each). The CDR3 runs 15 residues. Trimming removed 11 bases from V and 0 bases from J, with 17 bases in between. DNA for the CDR3: TGTGCCGTCCCGAGGGGGGATAGCTCCTACAATGAGCAGTTCTTC. Protein sequence: CAVPRGDSSYNEQFF.

This clonotype was detected many times. The chain couples TRBV7-2 to TRBJ1-2; 9 bases agree with TRBD1. This CDR3 has 17 residues. CDR1 and CDR2 from the germline V gene are SGHTA and FQGNSA. The V gene end was trimmed by 1 base and the J gene end by 4 bases; junction bases not matched to a gene: 10. This CDR3 is CASSLDYTGTGLYGYTF. The CDR3 DNA reads as TGTGCCAGCAGCTTAGACTATACCGGGACAGGGCTCTATGGCTACACCTTC.

The sample holds many counts of this clonotype. CDR3 DNA: TGTGCCAGCAGCTCCACGGGAAGAACTGAAGCTTTCTTT. This sequence encodes CASSSTGRTEAFF. V is TRBV7-9 and J is TRBJ1-1; D unclear. Germline CDR1 reads SEHNR; CDR2 reads FQNEAQ (reference sequence). CDR3 length: 13 amino acids. With 4 bases removed from V and 5 bases from J, the gap between germline ends came to 11 bases.

About this clonotype itself: Just one base apart from a much larger clone, this may be a read error. The rearrangement links TRBV19 to TRBJ1-1; D may be TRBD1 (6 bases). V was pared by 3 bases and J by 1 base, with 15 bases between. Germline V gene data show CDR1 as LNHDA and CDR2 as SQIVND (reference sequence). The CDR3 runs 16 residues. The CDR3 region is CASSILQGNWNTEAFF. The CDR3 DNA reads as TGTGCCAGTAGTATCCTGCAGGGGAACTGGAACACTGAAGCTTTCTTT.

This clonotype was seen many times. The CDR3 reads CASSPLSRLNTEAFF. CDR3 nucleotide sequence: TGTGCCAGCAGCCCACTCAGTCGGCTGAACACTGAAGCTTTCTTT. This chain uses TRBV9 with TRBJ1-1; D is unresolved. Trimming cost V 4 bases and J 0 bases, with 13 bases left between them. The germline V gene encodes CDR1 SGDLS and CDR2 YYNGEE. The CDR3 covers 15 residues.

This clonotype showed up many times. The chain is built from TRBV5-4 and TRBJ2-2; 9 nucleotides match TRBD1. The CDR3 sequence is 15 residues long. Germline CDR1 is SGHNT and CDR2 is YYREEE (reference sequence). V dropped 6 bases and J dropped 7; count of bases not matched to a gene: 10. The CDR3 sequence: CASKHGTGRSGELFF. The CDR3 nucleotides are TGTGCCAGCAAGCACGGGACAGGGAGGAGCGGGGAGCTGTTTTTT.

Ten or more counts support this clonotype. This rearrangement joins TRBV20-1 to TRBJ1-1; 7 bases are a match to TRBD1. Germline V gene data show CDR1 as DFQATT and CDR2 as SNEGSKA (reference sequence). The CDR3 contains 13 residues. V dropped 7 bases and J dropped 4; count of bases not matched to a gene: 9. CDR3 amino acids: CSGASQGGTEAFF. For the CDR3, the DNA is TGCAGTGGCGCCAGCCAGGGGGGCACTGAAGCTTTCTTT.

This clonotype was counted many times. The chain uses TRBV20-1 and TRBJ2-7; TRBD1 matches 11 bases. After removal of 0 bases from V and 2 bases from J, the junction contained 6 bases not matched to a gene. Germline loops: CDR1 DFQATT, CDR2 SNEGSKA (reference sequence). CDR3 length: 16 amino acids. CDR3 region: CSARDPGQGDPYEQYF. Written as DNA, the CDR3 is TGCAGTGCTAGAGACCCGGGACAGGGGGACCCCTACGAGCAGTACTTC.

This clonotype was detected ten times or more. The CDR3 spells CASSLTGTSSYEQYF. CDR3 nucleotides: TGTGCCAGCAGTTTAACCGGGACTAGCTCCTACGAGCAGTACTTC. The V gene is TRBV6-5, the J gene TRBJ2-7; TRBD2 matches at 8 bases. V dropped 4 bases and J dropped 0; count of bases not matched to a gene: 5. Germline V lookup: CDR1 MNHEY, CDR2 SVGAGI. The CDR3 runs 15 residues.

The table lists this clonotype with many counts. The chain couples TRBV27 to TRBJ1-1; TRBD1 agrees at 8 bases. The trim removed 6 bases at V and 1 base at J, leaving 4 bases unmatched. The germline CDR1 and CDR2 sequences are MNHEY and SMNVEV (reference sequence). The CDR3 sequence is 14 residues long. Here the CDR3 reads CASRKQGGNTEAFF. The CDR3 DNA reads TGTGCCAGCAGAAAACAGGGGGGGAACACTGAAGCTTTCTTT.

This clonotype showed up many times. The V call is TRBV12-3 or TRBV12-4, the J call TRBJ1-3, with TRBD1 matching over 7 bases. The CDR3 has 14 residues. Germline trimming cut 6 bases from V and 11 bases from J; bases unmatched to any gene: 13. CDR3 sequence (DNA): TGTGCCAGCAGGGTACAGACAGGGAGTGCGGCCATATATTTT. Translating gives CASRVQTGSAAIYF.

This clonotype has a count of ten or more. V usage is TRBV5-1 and J usage is TRBJ2-5, with 8 bases lining up with TRBD2. Trimming cost V 6 bases and J 4 bases; bases outside gene matches: 14. The CDR3 runs to 16 residues. The germline CDR1 and CDR2 sequences are SGHRS and YFSETQ. Here the CDR3 reads CASNPNPGGQGETQYF. CDR3 nucleotides: TGCGCCAGCAATCCCAATCCGGGGGGGCAAGGAGAGACCCAGTACTTC.

This clonotype was seen ten or more times. The CDR3 bases are TGCAGTGCTTTTGCTCCGGGACTAGCGGGGGCGGGGTCCTACGAGCAGTACTTC. Protein sequence: CSAFAPGLAGAGSYEQYF. The chain couples TRBV20-1 to TRBJ2-7; 14 nucleotides line up with TRBD2. With V trimmed by 5 bases and J by 1 base, 13 bases remained unmatched. Germline-derived CDR1 and CDR2 are DFQATT and SNEGSKA (reference sequence). The CDR3 is made up of 18 amino acids.

The sample holds many counts of this clonotype. The rearrangement joins TRBV10-3 to TRBJ1-3; 7 bases agree with TRBD1. The CDR3 length is 17 residues. Trimming removed 1 base from V and 1 base from J; junction bases left unmatched: 7. Germline-derived CDR1 and CDR2 are ENHRY and SYGVKD. CDR3 sequence reads: CAISEWDRAFSGNTIYF. The CDR3 DNA is TGTGCCATCAGTGAGTGGGACAGAGCCTTTTCTGGAAACACCATATATTTT.

This clonotype was detected ten times or more. This chain uses TRBV19 with TRBJ2-3; 12 bases match TRBD1. This CDR3 contains 19 residues. The trim removed 5 bases at V and 0 bases at J, leaving 12 bases unmatched. Looked up from germline, CDR1 is LNHDA and CDR2 is SQIVND (reference sequence). CDR3 bases: TGTGCCAGTAGTGGCTCCGGGACAGGGGGCCATCCTAGCACAGATACGCAGTATTTT. It is translated as CASSGSGTGGHPSTDTQYF. Variable domain in full (rest from reference TRBV19 and TRBJ2-3): DGGITQSPKYLFRKEGQNVTLSCEQNLNHDAMYWYRQDPGQGLRLIYYSQIVNDFQKGDIAEGYSVSREKKESFPLTVTSAQKNPTAFYLCASSGSGTGGHPSTDTQYFGPGTRLTVL.

This clonotype has at least ten counts. The V call is TRBV5-1, the J call TRBJ1-1; TRBD1 is a possible D gene (5 bases). The CDR3 length is 16 residues. With 2 bases removed from V and 1 base from J, the gap between germline ends came to 15 bases. CDR1 is SGHRS, CDR2 YFSETQ, per germline. In DNA, the CDR3 is TGCGCCAGCAGCTTTGACGGACAAGTGAGGAACACTGAAGCTTTCTTT. As protein: CASSFDGQVRNTEAFF. The variable domain in full, completed from reference TRBV5-1 and TRBJ1-1, reads KAGVTQTPRYLIKTRGQQVTLSCSPISGHRSVSWYQQTPGQGLQFLFEYFSETQRNKGNFPGRFSGRQFSNSRSEMNVSTLELGDSALYLCASSFDGQVRNTEAFFGQGTRLTVV.